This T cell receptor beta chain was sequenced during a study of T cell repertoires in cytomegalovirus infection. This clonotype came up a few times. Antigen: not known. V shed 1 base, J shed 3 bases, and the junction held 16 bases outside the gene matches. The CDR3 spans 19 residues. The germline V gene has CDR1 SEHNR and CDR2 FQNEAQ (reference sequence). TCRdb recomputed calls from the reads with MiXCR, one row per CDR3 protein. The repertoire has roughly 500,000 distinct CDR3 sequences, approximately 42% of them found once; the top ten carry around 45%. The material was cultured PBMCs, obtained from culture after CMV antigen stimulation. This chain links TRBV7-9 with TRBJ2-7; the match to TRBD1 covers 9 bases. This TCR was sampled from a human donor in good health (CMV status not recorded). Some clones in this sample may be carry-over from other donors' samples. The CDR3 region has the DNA TGTGCCAGCAGCTTAGTCCCGGGGGGACAGGGAAAACTGGTCTACGAGCAGTACTTC. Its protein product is CASSLVPGGQGKLVYEQYF.